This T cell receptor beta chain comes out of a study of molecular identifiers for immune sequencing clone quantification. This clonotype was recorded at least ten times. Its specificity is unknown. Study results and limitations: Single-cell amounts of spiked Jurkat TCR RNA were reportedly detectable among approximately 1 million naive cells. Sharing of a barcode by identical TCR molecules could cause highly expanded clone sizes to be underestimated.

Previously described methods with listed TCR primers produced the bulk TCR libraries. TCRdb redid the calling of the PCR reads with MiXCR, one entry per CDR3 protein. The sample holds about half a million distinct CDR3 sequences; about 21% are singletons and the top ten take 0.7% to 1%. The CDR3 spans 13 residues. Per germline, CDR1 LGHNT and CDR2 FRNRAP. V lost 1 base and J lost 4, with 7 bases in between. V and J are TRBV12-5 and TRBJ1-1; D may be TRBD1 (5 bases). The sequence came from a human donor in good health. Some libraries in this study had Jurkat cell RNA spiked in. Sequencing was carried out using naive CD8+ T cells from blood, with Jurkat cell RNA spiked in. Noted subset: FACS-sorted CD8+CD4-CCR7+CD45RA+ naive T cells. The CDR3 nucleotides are TGTGCTAGTGGTTTGGCGGGGGGCACTGAAGCTTTCTTT. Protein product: CASGLAGGTEAFF.